This T cell receptor beta chain was found in a study of control samples from healthy donors and cancer patients. Sequenced by immunoSEQ multiplex PCR; TCRdb stores in-frame clones only, minus some. This table holds approximately 100,000 clones, about 91% found once. Trimming cost V 10 bases and J 0 bases; bases outside gene matches: 9. The CDR3 consists of 15 residues. Germline-derived CDR1 and CDR2 are LNHDA and SQIVND (reference sequence). This sequence originates from a man in his thirties or forties in good health. The gene calls are TRBV19 and TRBJ1-2; 9 bases line up with TRBD1. The source material was blood. CDR3 sequence reads: CATVFRQGANYGYTF. CDR3 bases: TGTGCCACCGTTTTTAGACAGGGGGCTAACTATGGCTACACCTTC.